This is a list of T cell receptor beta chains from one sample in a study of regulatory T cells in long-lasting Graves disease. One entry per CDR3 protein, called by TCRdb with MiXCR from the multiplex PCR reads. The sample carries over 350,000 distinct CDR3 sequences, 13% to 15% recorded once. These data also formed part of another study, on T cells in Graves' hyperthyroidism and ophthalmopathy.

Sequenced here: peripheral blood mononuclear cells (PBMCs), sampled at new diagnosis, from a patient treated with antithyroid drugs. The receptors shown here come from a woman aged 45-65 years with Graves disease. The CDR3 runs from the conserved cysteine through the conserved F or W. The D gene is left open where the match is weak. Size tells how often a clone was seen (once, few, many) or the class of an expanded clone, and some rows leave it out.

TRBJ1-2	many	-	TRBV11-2	CASSLALGSHYGYTF	TGTGCCAGCAGCTTAGCCCTAGGATCGCACTATGGCTACACCTTC
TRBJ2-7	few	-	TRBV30	CAWGIDGFSYEQYF	TGTGCCTGGGGAATAGACGGCTTCTCCTACGAGCAGTACTTC
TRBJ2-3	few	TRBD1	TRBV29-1	CSVEGDRAPDTQYF	TGCAGCGTTGAAGGGGACAGGGCCCCAGATACGCAGTATTTT
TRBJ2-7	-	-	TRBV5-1	CASSWTGLNTYEQYF	TGCGCCAGCAGCTGGACGGGACTTAATACCTACGAGCAGTACTTC
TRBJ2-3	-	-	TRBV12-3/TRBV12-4	CASITPCSSTDTQYF	TGTGCCAGCATAACCCCCTGTAGCAGCACAGATACGCAGTATTTT
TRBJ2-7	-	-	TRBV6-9	CASSYIPGPYEQYF	TGTGCCAGCAGTTATATTCCAGGGCCCTACGAGCAGTACTTC
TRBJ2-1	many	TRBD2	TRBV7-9	CASSLQREGHNEQFF	TGTGCCAGCAGCTTACAGCGGGAGGGACACAATGAGCAGTTCTTC
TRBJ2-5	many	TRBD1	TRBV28	CASSLRDRQETQYF	TGTGCCAGCAGTTTACGGGACAGACAAGAGACCCAGTACTTC
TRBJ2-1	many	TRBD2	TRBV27	CASSPLAGGFNEQFF	TGTGCCAGCAGTCCGCTAGCGGGAGGGTTCAATGAGCAGTTCTTC
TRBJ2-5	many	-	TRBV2	CASRGRDSYQETQYF	TGTGCCAGCAGGGGGAGAGACAGCTATCAAGAGACCCAGTACTTC
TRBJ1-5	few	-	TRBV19	CASSILAVSNQPQHF	TGTGCCAGTAGTATTTTGGCGGTTAGCAATCAGCCCCAGCATTTT
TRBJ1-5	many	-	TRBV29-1	CSVSEGARQPQHF	TGCAGCGTTTCCGAGGGTGCACGGCAGCCCCAGCATTTT
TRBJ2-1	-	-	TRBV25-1	CASSWDAHYNEQFF	TGTGCCAGCAGTTGGGACGCTCATTACAATGAGCAGTTCTTC
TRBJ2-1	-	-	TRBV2	CASRELVSYNEQFF	TGTGCCAGCAGGGAATTGGTCTCCTACAATGAGCAGTTCTTC
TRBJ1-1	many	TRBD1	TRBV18	CASSPPNRGIANTEAFF	TGTGCCAGCTCACCACCGAACAGGGGTATCGCGAACACTGAAGCTTTCTTT
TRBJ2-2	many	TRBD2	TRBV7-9	CASSLEAGASTGELFF	TGTGCCAGCAGCTTAGAAGCGGGAGCGAGCACCGGGGAGCTGTTTTTT
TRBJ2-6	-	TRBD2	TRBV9	CASSHGTAGGPGANVLTF	TGTGCCAGCAGCCACGGGACAGCGGGGGGGCCTGGGGCCAACGTCCTGACTTTC